This T cell receptor (beta chain) originates from a study of cytotoxic CD8 clonotypes in ibrutinib-treated CLL. Study summary: There were, on average, about 250,000 productive templates and some 90,000 productive rearrangements per sample. General study points: The study found clonality rose at ibrutinib response, then fell toward baseline at progression.

To note about this clone: What it binds is not known.

TCRdb keeps only in-frame clones here, not all; method: immunoSEQ multiplex PCR. The sample yields 35,000 or so clones, approximately 70% seen once. With 8 bases clipped from V and 7 bases from J, the junction kept 10 bases outside the gene matches. Germline values: CDR1 SGHTA, CDR2 FQGNSA. There are 15 residues in the CDR3. The material was PBMCs, obtained before ibrutinib treatment. The chain links TRBV7-2 to TRBJ2-2, with TRBD1 identical over 10 bases. The clonotype comes from a human donor with chronic lymphocytic leukemia. The CDR3, as DNA: TGTGCCAGCGATGGGCCCGGGACAGGGGACGGGGAGCTGTTTTTT. Protein: CASDGPGTGDGELFF.